Below are 8 T cell receptor beta chains sequenced from a single sample in a study of T cell repertoires in ileal Crohn's disease. Repertoires were generated with immunoSEQ multiplex PCR, while TCRdb's copy carries only in-frame clones and drops some. The sample has over 7,500 clones, 76% seen once; the top ten hold approximately 24%. Source material: ileal tissue. The source is an adult with Crohn's disease.

This clone was seen only a few times. This chain uses TRBV7-6 with TRBJ2-7; 10 nucleotides line up with TRBD2. Losses at the gene ends were 5 bases for V and 5 bases for J; bases not matched to a gene: 12. The CDR3 runs 16 residues. CDR1 is SGHVS, CDR2 FNYEAQ, per germline. The chain's CDR3 is CASSPYSSGRGHEQYF. Here the CDR3 DNA reads TGTGCCAGCAGCCCTTACTCTAGCGGGAGAGGCCACGAGCAGTACTTC.

This clone was seen a few times. The V call is TRBV9, the J call TRBJ2-3; possible D gene TRBD2, 5 bases. CDR1 SGDLS and CDR2 YYNGEE come from the germline V gene. This CDR3 has 15 amino acids. V was pared by 0 bases and J by 0 bases, with 8 bases between. CDR3 DNA: TGTGCCAGCAGCGTAGCGGGCGGGAGCACAGATACGCAGTATTTT. It specifies CASSVAGGSTDTQYF.

This clone appeared a single time. The chain employs TRBV7-9 and TRBJ2-7; TRBD1 aligns across 8 bases. V trimming: 5 bases; J trimming: 7 bases; junction bases outside the gene matches: 7. The CDR3 sequence is 13 residues long. Per germline, CDR1 SEHNR and CDR2 FQNEAQ (reference sequence). This chain's CDR3 is CASSPGQGLEQYF. Here the CDR3 DNA reads TGTGCCAGCAGCCCAGGACAGGGCTTGGAGCAGTACTTC.

V and J are TRBV7-2 and TRBJ2-5; TRBD2 matches at 8 bases. Matching the DNA end better, TRBJ2-7 makes the J call doubtful. Germline V gene lookup returns CDR1 SGHTA and CDR2 FQGNSA. This CDR3 region has 15 residues. The CDR3 sequence: CASSLTGGSSYEQYF. CDR3 sequence (DNA): TGTGCCAGCAGCTTAACGGGGGGGAGCTCCTACGAGCAGTACTTC.

V gene TRBV27 combines with J gene TRBJ2-7; D is possibly TRBD2 (5 bases). Germline V gene sequence: CDR1 MNHEY, CDR2 SMNVEV (reference sequence). Between the trimmed V and J ends, which lost 0 bases and 0 bases, there was a span of 12 bases. The CDR3 runs 16 residues. The CDR3 here is CASSLSRGNPSYEQYF. For the CDR3, the DNA is TGTGCCAGCAGTTTATCGAGAGGGAATCCCTCCTACGAGCAGTACTTC.

The CDR3: CASSPRWTGELFF. Written as DNA, the CDR3 is TGTGCCAGCAGTCCTCGGTGGACCGGGGAGCTGTTTTTT. The chain recombines TRBV27 with TRBJ2-2; D unclear. The CDR3 has 13 amino acids. CDR1 is MNHEY and CDR2 is SMNVEV in the germline V gene (reference sequence). V was cut by 5 bases and J by 5 bases, with 9 bases left in between.

This rearrangement joins TRBV5-1 to TRBJ1-1; a possible D gene is TRBD1 (6 bases). V was trimmed by 8 bases and J by 6 bases, leaving 20 bases between them. CDR1 and CDR2 (germline): SGHRS, YFSETQ. The CDR3 covers 14 residues. The CDR3 nucleotides are TGCGCCAGTTCAGGGGTTGGTAACATCGCTGAAGCTTTCTTT. Amino acids: CASSGVGNIAEAFF.

J is TRBJ1-3 and V is TRBV5-1; D is ambiguous. The CDR3 sequence is 13 residues long. Trimming removed 5 bases from V and 7 bases from J, with 13 bases in between. The germline V gene encodes CDR1 SGHRS and CDR2 YFSETQ. The DNA of the CDR3 is TGCGCCAGCAGATCCGGGTCTCGGAACACCATATATTTT. This encodes CASRSGSRNTIYF.